The TCR beta chain described here comes from a study of response to subunit inactivated influenza vaccine. This clonotype was seen many times. There are 15 residues in the CDR3. Germline V gives CDR1 MDHEN, CDR2 SYDVKM. The ends were cut back, 5 bases at V and 2 bases at J, with 16 bases in the middle. TCRdb ran MiXCR on the RT-PCR reads and lists one entry per CDR3 protein. The sample records approximately 230,000 distinct CDR3 sequences, 12% being singletons. The clonotype originates from a man in his forties or fifties who received an inactivated influenza vaccine. The rearrangement uses TRBV28 and TRBJ2-7; D might be TRBD1 (5 bases). This material consisted of non-naive T cells sorted from PBMCs, taken approximately 15 days before vaccination. CDR3 bases: TGTGCCAGCAGTACCCAGGGTGACGGCCCCTACGAGCAGTACTTC. It translates to CASSTQGDGPYEQYF.